Listed below are T cell receptor beta chains from one sample, sequenced in a study of blood T cell repertoires in COVID-19. Sequencing was performed with immunoSEQ multiplex PCR; in TCRdb, only in-frame clones are kept and a portion is missing. The sample carries just over 300,000 clones, approximately 90% recorded once. Material for sequencing was PBMCs or T cells enriched from blood (not recorded which). The receptors originated from a woman aged 40 to 50 who had recovered from COVID-19. Both conserved end residues are part of each CDR3. D genes are given only for firm matches. Rows may omit the clone size; those that give it use once, few, many or a size class.

>TRBV7-2|TRBD2|TRBJ2-3|once
CASSLVGSGGAQDTQYF
TGTGCCAGCAGCTTAGTGGGTAGCGGGGGGGCCCAAGATACGCAGTATTTT
>TRBV7-3|NA|TRBJ2-1|NA
CASSVTGHWGHNEQFF
TGTGCCAGCAGCGTGACGGGACACTGGGGACACAATGAGCAGTTCTTC
>TRBV4-3|TRBD1|TRBJ1-6|NA
CASSQDGGQLNSPLHF
TGCGCCAGCAGCCAAGACGGGGGACAGCTTAATTCACCCCTCCACTTT
>TRBV7-9|NA|TRBJ1-6|once
CASSLGQFSSPLHF
TGTGCCAGCAGCTTAGGGCAGTTCTCCTCACCCCTCCACTTT
>TRBV19|NA|TRBJ1-3|few
CASSPQGSPGNTIYF
TGTGCCAGTAGTCCTCAGGGCTCCCCTGGAAACACCATATATTTT
>TRBV30|NA|TRBJ1-1|NA
CAWSVGAGTEAFF
TGTGCCTGGAGTGTAGGAGCGGGCACTGAAGCTTTCTTT
>TRBV27|NA|TRBJ2-7|NA
CASSRQRGAGGNYEQYF
TGTGCCAGCAGTCGTCAAAGGGGCGCGGGCGGGAATTACGAGCAGTACTTC
>TRBV20-1|TRBD2|TRBJ2-1|NA
CSASRSGGEWENEQFF
TGCAGTGCTAGTCGTAGCGGGGGGGAATGGGAGAATGAGCAGTTCTTC
>TRBV5-1|NA|TRBJ2-7|few
CASSPSGVLYEQYF
TGCGCCAGCAGCCCGTCAGGGGTTCTCTACGAGCAGTACTTC
>TRBV2|TRBD1|TRBJ1-5|once
CASNTVTGDSNQPQHF
TGTGCCAGCAATACCGTGACAGGGGATAGCAATCAGCCCCAGCATTTT
>TRBV29-1|NA|TRBJ1-4|NA
CSVVGADNEKLFF
TGCAGCGTTGTAGGGGCCGACAATGAAAAACTGTTTTTT
>TRBV11-2|NA|TRBJ2-1|NA
CASSLARALNEQFF
TGTGCCAGCAGCTTAGCTAGAGCCCTCAATGAGCAGTTCTTC
>TRBV7-9|TRBD2|TRBJ2-1|NA
CASSFSPELAGVVDEQFF
TGTGCCAGCAGCTTTAGCCCCGAACTAGCGGGAGTGGTGGATGAGCAGTTCTTC
>TRBV12-5|TRBD1|TRBJ1-3|once
CASGTTRQGSFSGNTIYF
TGTGCTAGTGGTACTACACGACAGGGGTCCTTCTCTGGAAACACCATATATTTT
>TRBV28|TRBD1|TRBJ1-1|NA
CASTRQGVYTEAFF
TGTGCCAGCACCAGACAGGGCGTGTACACTGAAGCTTTCTTT
>TRBV7-2|NA|TRBJ2-7|NA
CASSLDGAAASYEQYF
TGTGCCAGCAGCTTAGATGGGGCGGCTGCCTCCTACGAGCAGTACTTC
>TRBV23-1|TRBD1|TRBJ1-1|few
CASSRDSQRGNTEAFF
TGCGCCAGCAGCAGGGACAGCCAGAGGGGAAACACTGAAGCTTTCTTT
>TRBV7-9|TRBD2|TRBJ2-2|NA
CASSGMASGRTGELFF
TGTGCCAGCAGTGGCATGGCTAGCGGGAGAACCGGGGAGCTGTTTTTT
>TRBV3-1/TRBV3-2|TRBD1|TRBJ1-2|once
CASSLLLAGTGEGYTF
TGTGCCAGCAGCCTCCTACTCGCCGGGACAGGGGAAGGCTACACCTTC
>TRBV5-4|NA|TRBJ1-1|once
CASSLTLMNTEAFF
TGTGCCAGCAGCTTAACATTGATGAACACTGAAGCTTTCTTT
>TRBV20-1|NA|TRBJ2-1|NA
CSASYGGDWYEQFF
TGCAGTGCTAGTTATGGCGGGGATTGGTATGAGCAGTTCTTC
>TRBV30|NA|TRBJ1-3|NA
CAWSASLRNTIYF
TGTGCCTGGAGTGCGTCCCTTCGAAACACCATATATTTT
>TRBV28|NA|TRBJ1-5|NA
CASSPIGEDQPQHF
TGTGCCAGCAGCCCGATCGGGGAGGATCAGCCCCAGCATTTT
>TRBV6-5|NA|TRBJ2-3|NA
CASRTSPSADTQYF
TGTGCCAGCAGGACATCCCCGTCCGCAGATACGCAGTATTTT
>TRBV25-1|TRBD1|TRBJ1-4|NA
CASTLGTGAEELFF
TGTGCCAGCACCCTAGGGACAGGGGCCGAAGAACTGTTTTTT
>TRBV10-2|NA|TRBJ2-5|NA
CASSVMGGETQYF
TGCGCCAGCAGTGTTATGGGAGGCGAGACCCAGTACTTC
>TRBV29-1|TRBD1|TRBJ2-2|NA
CSVLDRGQGTGELFF
TGCAGCGTACTGGACAGGGGGCAGGGGACCGGGGAGCTGTTTTTT
>TRBV29-1|TRBD1|TRBJ2-2|few
CSVSRQGAGELFF
TGCAGCGTTTCGAGACAGGGGGCCGGGGAGCTGTTTTTT
>TRBV11-2|TRBD1|TRBJ2-7|NA
CASSDGTGGHYEQYF
TGTGCCAGCAGCGATGGGACAGGGGGCCACTACGAGCAGTACTTC
>TRBV3-1/TRBV3-2|NA|TRBJ1-2|NA
CASTGNTRRRANYGYTF
TGTGCCAGCACCGGAAACACCCGGCGGAGAGCTAACTATGGCTACACCTTC
>TRBV5-6|NA|TRBJ1-1|NA
CASSLVLRGEAFF
TGTGCCAGCAGCTTGGTCCTCAGGGGCGAAGCTTTCTTT
>TRBV7-3|TRBD2|TRBJ2-2|NA
CASSLNAGGAGELFF
TGTGCCAGCAGCTTAAATGCGGGAGGGGCCGGGGAGCTGTTTTTT
>TRBV7-9|NA|TRBJ1-1|NA
CASTLWSRFGTEAFF
TGTGCCAGCACTTTATGGAGTAGATTTGGAACTGAAGCTTTCTTT
>TRBV12-3/TRBV12-4|NA|TRBJ2-3|once
CASSLQGRDTQYF
TGTGCCAGCAGTTTACAGGGGAGAGATACGCAGTATTTT
>TRBV5-1|TRBD2|TRBJ2-3|NA
CASRLGLAVSTDTQYF
TGCGCCAGCAGGTTGGGACTAGCCGTTAGTACAGATACGCAGTATTTT
>TRBV9|TRBD1|TRBJ2-7|NA
CASSVRDRGVEQYF
TGTGCCAGCAGCGTACGGGACAGGGGGGTTGAGCAGTACTTC
>TRBV7-3|TRBD1|TRBJ1-1|few
CASSGTGRNTEAFF
TGTGCCAGCAGCGGGACAGGGCGGAACACTGAAGCTTTCTTT
>TRBV7-2|TRBD2|TRBJ2-5|NA
CASSLAGGVETQYF
TGTGCCAGCAGCTTAGCGGGGGGGGTAGAGACCCAGTACTTC
>TRBV6-2/TRBV6-3|NA|TRBJ2-7|NA
CASRPPPQTGFFYEQYF
TGTGCCAGCAGACCTCCACCCCAAACAGGATTTTTCTACGAGCAGTACTTC
>TRBV9|TRBD1|TRBJ2-5|NA
CASSVGDRDWETQYF
TGTGCCAGCAGCGTAGGGGACAGGGATTGGGAGACCCAGTACTTC
>TRBV6-6|NA|TRBJ1-1|NA
CASTSPDTLNTEAFF
TGTGCCAGCACCTCTCCGGACACCTTGAACACTGAAGCCTTCTTT
>TRBV5-5|TRBD2|TRBJ2-7|NA
CASSLTSGSNYEQYF
TGTGCCAGCAGCTTGACTAGCGGGAGTAATTACGAGCAGTACTTC
>TRBV5-1|TRBD1|TRBJ2-4|NA
CASRDREGQYF
TGCGCCAGCAGAGACAGGGAAGGTCAGTACTTC
>TRBV7-9|NA|TRBJ1-1|once
CASTEGGYTEAFF
TGTGCCAGCACCGAGGGAGGATACACTGAAGCTTTCTTT
>TRBV10-2|NA|TRBJ1-1|NA
CASVAGENTEAFF
TGCGCCAGCGTGGCGGGGGAGAACACTGAAGCTTTCTTT
>TRBV7-9|NA|TRBJ1-5|NA
CASSLEADQPQHF
TGTGCCAGCAGCTTAGAGGCGGATCAGCCCCAGCATTTT
>TRBV7-8|NA|TRBJ2-5|NA
CASSFYPRSRRGQETQYF
TGTGCCAGCAGCTTTTATCCCCGTTCGCGAAGGGGCCAAGAGACCCAGTACTTC
>TRBV7-3|TRBD1|TRBJ2-5|NA
CASSRGRGGMETQYF
TGTGCCAGCAGCCGAGGGCGAGGGGGCATGGAGACCCAGTACTTC
>TRBV4-3|TRBD2|TRBJ2-7|NA
CASSQDQRGAYEQYF
TGCGCCAGCAGCCAAGACCAGCGGGGTGCCTACGAGCAGTACTTC
>TRBV29-1|TRBD2|TRBJ2-3|once
CSVARGGGTDTQYF
TGCAGCGTTGCTCGGGGGGGCGGCACAGATACGCAGTATTTT
>TRBV27|NA|TRBJ1-5|NA
CASSLEGRNQPQHF
TGTGCCAGCAGTTTGGAGGGTAGAAATCAGCCCCAGCATTTT
>TRBV5-1|NA|TRBJ2-7|NA
CASSLGWLVGSTYEQYF
TGCGCCAGCAGCTTGGGGTGGCTTGTAGGGAGCACCTACGAGCAGTACTTC